Below are 7 T cell receptor beta chains sequenced from a single sample in a study of blood T cell repertoires in COVID-19. TCRdb keeps only in-frame clones here, not all; method: immunoSEQ multiplex PCR. The sample contains under 200,000 clones, roughly 83% of which appear only once. Sequenced input: peripheral blood. The receptors derive from a man younger than 35 with active or convalescent COVID-19.

CDR3 DNA: TGTGCCAGCAGGGGAATGCGGGGGGGCCTCCCCGGGGAGCTGTTTTTT. This sequence encodes CASRGMRGGLPGELFF. The gene calls are TRBV2 and TRBJ2-2, with TRBD2 matching 9 bases. The CDR3 is 16 residues long. In germline, CDR1 is SNHLY, CDR2 FYNNEI. V trimming: 6 bases; J trimming: 6 bases; junction bases outside the gene matches: 11.

The genes are TRBV2 and TRBJ2-3; 10 bases agree with TRBD2. The CDR3 is 15 residues long. Germline V gene data show CDR1 as SNHLY and CDR2 as FYNNEI. Trimming cost V 4 bases and J 3 bases; bases outside gene matches: 4. CDR3 protein: CASSGTSGVTDTQYF. CDR3 DNA sequence: TGTGCCAGCAGTGGGACTAGCGGAGTTACAGATACGCAGTATTTT.

In this sample, this clone turned up once. The rearrangement uses TRBV10-1 and TRBJ2-5; 9 positions match TRBD2. Unmatched junction bases numbered 11, after V lost 2 bases and J lost 4 bases. The CDR3 loop spans 17 amino acids. In germline, CDR1 is WNHNN, CDR2 SYGVQD (reference sequence). This CDR3 reads CASSERWRGRGTETQYF. In DNA form, the CDR3 reads TGCGCCAGCAGTGAGAGATGGCGCGGGAGGGGGACAGAGACCCAGTACTTC.

This sequence joins TRBV19 and TRBJ1-5, with TRBD1 identical over 10 bases. Germline V gene lookup returns CDR1 LNHDA and CDR2 SQIVND (reference sequence). V was pared by 7 bases and J by 3 bases, with 6 bases of the junction left unmatched. CDR3 length: 15 amino acids. CDR3 region: CASKPGTGVNQPQHF. In DNA form, the CDR3 reads TGTGCCAGTAAACCCGGGACAGGGGTCAATCAGCCCCAGCATTTT.

The V and J genes are TRBV6-5 and TRBJ2-1, with D uncertain. The CDR3 is 15 residues long. Deletions cut 5 bases from V and 9 bases from J, with 20 bases between. Germline CDR1 is MNHEY and CDR2 is SVGAGI. The CDR3 is CASSPKSLVRGEQFF. CDR3 nucleotide sequence: TGTGCCAGCAGTCCGAAAAGCCTGGTCCGCGGTGAGCAGTTCTTC.

CDR3: CASSQFRNTEAFF. The CDR3 DNA sequence: TGTGCCAGCAGCCAATTCCGTAACACTGAAGCTTTCTTT. V gene TRBV3-1 (or the pseudogene TRBV3-2) combines with J gene TRBJ1-1; D remains unclear. CDR1 is LGHDT and CDR2 is YNNKEL in the germline V gene (reference sequence). V was shortened by 2 bases and J by 2 bases, with 6 bases between the two germline ends. This CDR3 is 13 amino acids long.

This sequence joins TRBV19 and TRBJ1-2; the match to TRBD1 covers 10 bases. J lost 7 bases, V lost 7 bases, and 18 bases had no gene match. Looked up from germline, CDR1 is LNHDA and CDR2 is SQIVND (reference sequence). The CDR3 consists of 17 residues. For the CDR3, the DNA is TGTGCCAGTACCCCTTACCCAAGACAGGGGGCTCTGAGTGGCTACACCTTC. Translated: CASTPYPRQGALSGYTF. The full variable domain, rest sourced from reference TRBV19 and TRBJ1-2, is DGGITQSPKYLFRKEGQNVTLSCEQNLNHDAMYWYRQDPGQGLRLIYYSQIVNDFQKGDIAEGYSVSREKKESFPLTVTSAQKNPTAFYLCASTPYPRQGALSGYTFGSGTRLTVV.